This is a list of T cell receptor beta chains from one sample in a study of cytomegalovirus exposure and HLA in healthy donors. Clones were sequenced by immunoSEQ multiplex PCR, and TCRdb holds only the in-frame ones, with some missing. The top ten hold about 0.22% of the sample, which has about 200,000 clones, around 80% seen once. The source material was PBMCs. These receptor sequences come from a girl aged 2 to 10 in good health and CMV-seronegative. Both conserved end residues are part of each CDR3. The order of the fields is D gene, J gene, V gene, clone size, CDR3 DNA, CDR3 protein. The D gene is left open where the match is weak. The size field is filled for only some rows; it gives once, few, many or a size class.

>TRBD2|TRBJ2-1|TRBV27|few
TGTGCCAGCAGTTTGGGAGGGGATGAGCAGTTCTTC
CASSLGGDEQFF
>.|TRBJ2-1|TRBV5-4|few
TGTGCCAGCAGTCAAGGGGTCTACAATGAGCAGTTCTTC
CASSQGVYNEQFF
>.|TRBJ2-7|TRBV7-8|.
TGTGCCAGCAGCCGAACGACAGGCCGTCCAAACTATCGGCAGTACTTC
CASSRTTGRPNYRQYF
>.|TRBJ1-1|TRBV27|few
TGTGCCAGCTCTCACCAGGGAGGGAACACTGAAGCTTTCTTT
CASSHQGGNTEAFF
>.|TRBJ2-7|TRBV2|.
TGTGCCAGCAGTGTAGACAGGTTCCCCGAGCAGTACTTC
CASSVDRFPEQYF
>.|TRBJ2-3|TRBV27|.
TGTGCCAGCAGTTACGGGCGGCGGGACAGTTACACAGATACGCAGTATTTT
CASSYGRRDSYTDTQYF
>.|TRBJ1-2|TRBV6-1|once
TGTGCCAGCAGTCGTGAGGGTGGCTACACCTTC
CASSREGGYTF
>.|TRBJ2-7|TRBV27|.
TGTGCCAGCAGACCGGGACTTTACTACGAGCAGTACTTC
CASRPGLYYEQYF
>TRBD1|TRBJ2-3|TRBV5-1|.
TGCGCCAGCAGCTCGGGGACAGAGGATACGCAGTATTTT
CASSSGTEDTQYF
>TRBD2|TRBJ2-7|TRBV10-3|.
TGTGCCATCAGTGGGCTGTTAGGGACTAGCGGGAGAGAGCAGTACTTC
CAISGLLGTSGREQYF
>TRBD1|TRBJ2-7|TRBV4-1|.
TGCGCCAGCAGCCAAGGCACAGGGGGCGGAGGCTACGAGCAGTACTTC
CASSQGTGGGGYEQYF
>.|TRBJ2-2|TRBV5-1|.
TGCGCCAGCCGGGACTCGAACACCGGGGAGCTGTTTTTT
CASRDSNTGELFF
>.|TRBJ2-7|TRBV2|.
TGTGCCAGCAAAAGCGTATACGAGCAGTACTTC
CASKSVYEQYF
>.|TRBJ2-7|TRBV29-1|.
TGCAGCGTTTCCTTTCCAGACAGCGAGCAGTACTTC
CSVSFPDSEQYF
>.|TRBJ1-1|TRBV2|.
TGTGCCAGCAGTATGGGGGGGAACACTGAAGCTTTCTTT
CASSMGGNTEAFF
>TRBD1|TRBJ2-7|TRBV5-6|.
TGTGCCAGCAGCTGGGGACAGGGGCTTATCTACGAGCAGTACTTC
CASSWGQGLIYEQYF
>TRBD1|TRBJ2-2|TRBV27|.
TGTGCCAGCAGCAAACAGGGGGCGGACACCGGGGAGCTGTTTTTT
CASSKQGADTGELFF
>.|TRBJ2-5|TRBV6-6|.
TGTGCCAGCAGTGGCCAGGGGGGTGAGACCCAGTACTTC
CASSGQGGETQYF
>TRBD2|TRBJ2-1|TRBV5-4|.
TGTGCCAGCAGCCCGTCGGGGGGAGGTGAGCAGTTCTTC
CASSPSGGGEQFF
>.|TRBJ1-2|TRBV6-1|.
TGTGCCAGCAGTGAAGGGGGGGTAAACTATGGCTACACCTTC
CASSEGGVNYGYTF
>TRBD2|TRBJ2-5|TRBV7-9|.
TGTGCCAGCAGCTTATCCGGGACTAGCGGGAGGGCCGGACGAGAGACCCAGTACTTC
CASSLSGTSGRAGRETQYF
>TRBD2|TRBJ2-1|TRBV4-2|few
TGTGCCAGCAGCCGCTGGCGGGAGAATGAAGAGGATGAGCAGTTCTTC
CASSRWRENEEDEQFF
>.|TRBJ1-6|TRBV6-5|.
TGTGCCAGCAGTTACTCGATAGCTAATAATTCACCCCTCCACTTT
CASSYSIANNSPLHF
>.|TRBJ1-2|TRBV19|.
TGTGCCAGTAATCCGTACGGGAACTACTATGGCTACACCTTC
CASNPYGNYYGYTF